These T cell receptor beta chains were read from a single sample in a study of HIV-infected patients and healthy controls. TCRdb reprocessed the 5' RACE reads via MiXCR and lists one record per CDR3 protein. Found here are about 5,000 distinct CDR3 sequences, 7% to 10% of them singletons; the top ten hold just under 20%. Sample: blood, taken before antiretroviral therapy. The receptors here all came from an adult with HIV infection. CDR3s include the opening cysteine and the closing phenylalanine or tryptophan. The D gene is left open where the match is weak. Some rows mark clone size as missing; the rest say once, few, many or name a class of expanded clone.

size	V	D	J	CDR3	DNA
many	TRBV5-1	-	TRBJ1-4	CASSPDVWGKLFF	TGCGCCAGCAGCCCGGACGTTTGGGGGAAACTGTTTTTT
-	TRBV7-9	TRBD1	TRBJ2-7	CASSFSTGEYEQYF	TGTGCCAGCAGCTTCTCGACAGGGGAGTACGAGCAGTACTTC
few	TRBV6-6	TRBD2	TRBJ2-5	CASSYSVASGGLRETQYF	TGTGCCAGCAGTTACTCGGTAGCTAGCGGGGGGCTTCGAGAGACCCAGTACTTC
medium-sized	TRBV5-1	-	TRBJ1-6	CASSTDNSPLHF	TGCGCCAGCTCGACAGATAATTCACCCCTCCACTTT
medium-sized	TRBV5-1	-	TRBJ1-4	CASSLGVDEKLFF	TGCGCCAGCAGCTTGGGCGTCGATGAAAAACTGTTTTTT
many	TRBV2	-	TRBJ1-5	CASSESGRAYSNQPQHF	TGTGCCAGCAGTGAGTCCGGGCGAGCTTATAGCAATCAGCCCCAGCATTTT
many	TRBV19	TRBD2	TRBJ2-3	CASSIRTSGSTDTQYF	TGTGCCAGTAGTATCCGGACTAGCGGGAGTACAGATACGCAGTATTTT
-	TRBV11-2	TRBD1	TRBJ2-3	CASSSTGVRGF	TGTGCCAGCAGCTCGACAGGGGTTAGGGGATTT
few	TRBV2	TRBD1	TRBJ1-5	CASSERGRNQPQHF	TGTGCCAGCAGTGAAAGGGGGCGAAATCAGCCCCAGCATTTT
medium-sized	TRBV10-1	-	TRBJ2-7	CASSPGRPGEQYF	TGCGCCAGCAGTCCGGGACGGCCCGGAGAGCAGTACTTC
medium-sized	TRBV4-2	-	TRBJ2-3	CASSQDRGTDTQYF	TGTGCCAGCAGCCAAGATCGGGGCACAGATACGCAGTATTTT
many	TRBV27	TRBD1	TRBJ1-2	CASSPWDRMRDGYTF	TGTGCCAGCAGTCCATGGGACAGGATGCGGGATGGCTACACCTTC
medium-sized	TRBV2	TRBD2	TRBJ2-5	CASSDPLAGAQETQYF	TGTGCCAGCAGTGACCCACTAGCGGGGGCTCAAGAGACCCAGTACTTC
many	TRBV11-3	-	TRBJ2-3	CASSFRSTDTQYF	TGTGCCAGCAGTTTTAGGTCGACGGATACGCAGTATTTT
medium-sized	TRBV7-9	TRBD2	TRBJ2-3	CASSLVPAGVYTDTQYF	TGTGCCAGCAGCTTAGTCCCAGCGGGGGTTTACACAGATACGCAGTATTTT
many	TRBV3-1	TRBD1	TRBJ2-5	CASSQDYPGGEETQYF	TGTGCCAGCAGCCAAGATTACCCAGGGGGCGAAGAGACCCAGTACTTC
many	TRBV12-5	-	TRBJ2-6	CASGSGSGANVLTF	TGTGCTAGTGGAAGTGGCTCTGGGGCCAACGTCCTGACTTTC
-	TRBV20-1	TRBD2	TRBJ2-5	CSARVAGVGETQYF	TGCAGTGCTAGAGTGGCGGGAGTAGGGGAGACCCAGTACTTC
few	TRBV29-1	-	TRBJ2-3	CSATILLLNSASTDTQYF	TGCAGCGCCACAATACTCTTGCTAAATAGCGCTAGCACAGATACGCAGTATTTT
many	TRBV5-8	TRBD1	TRBJ2-5	CASSWDRLYQETQYF	TGTGCCAGCAGCTGGGACAGATTGTACCAAGAGACCCAGTACTTC
-	TRBV20-1	-	TRBJ2-5	CSAEQTRETQYF	TGCAGTGCCGAACAAACCAGGGAGACCCAGTACTTC
medium-sized	TRBV6-2/TRBV6-3	-	TRBJ2-2	CASRAGVPGELFF	TGTGCCAGCAGGGCAGGGGTTCCCGGGGAGCTGTTTTTT
many	TRBV3-1	TRBD2	TRBJ2-2	CASSLPRGGSGELFF	TGTGCCAGCAGCCTCCCCCGGGGGGGCTCCGGGGAGCTGTTTTTT
many	TRBV24-1	TRBD1	TRBJ2-5	CATSDPGTGETQYF	TGTGCCACCAGTGACCCTGGGACAGGCGAGACCCAGTACTTC
-	TRBV3-1	-	TRBJ1-5	CASQDLHQPQHF	TGTGCCAGCCAAGATCTCCATCAGCCCCAGCATTTT
-	TRBV24-1	-	TRBJ2-2	CATSPTDDRLETNTGELFF	TGTGCCACCAGTCCAACCGACGACAGGTTAGAAACCAACACCGGGGAGCTGTTTTTT
many	TRBV13	-	TRBJ2-3	CASSAEAWGRDTQYF	TGTGCCAGCAGCGCCGAGGCTTGGGGGCGAGATACGCAGTATTTT
many	TRBV2	TRBD2	TRBJ2-1	CASSEGLAFDEQFF	TGTGCCAGCAGCGAGGGACTAGCCTTCGATGAGCAGTTCTTC
many	TRBV6-5	-	TRBJ2-2	CASSYGWTANTGELFF	TGTGCCAGCAGTTACGGATGGACTGCGAACACCGGGGAGCTGTTTTTT
medium-sized	TRBV5-1	-	TRBJ1-5	CASSLSGANQPQHF	TGCGCCAGCAGCTTATCCGGGGCCAATCAGCCCCAGCATTTT
medium-sized	TRBV9	TRBD2	TRBJ2-5	CASSDGLGVTQYF	TGTGCCAGCAGCGATGGACTAGGGGTGACCCAGTACTTC
large	TRBV19	-	TRBJ2-1	CASSFTSYNEQFF	TGTGCCAGTAGCTTTACTAGTTACAATGAGCAGTTCTTC
-	TRBV30	-	TRBJ1-2	CAWKELLDGYTF	TGTGCCTGGAAAGAATTGTTGGATGGCTACACCTTC
many	TRBV7-3	TRBD1	TRBJ2-1	CASSLFGAGGNEQFF	TGTGCCAGCAGCTTATTCGGGGCAGGGGGCAATGAGCAGTTCTTC
many	TRBV12-3/TRBV12-4	-	TRBJ1-1	CASSAGRLNTEAFF	TGTGCCAGCAGTGCCGGTAGGCTGAACACTGAAGCTTTCTTT
many	TRBV13	-	TRBJ2-7	CASSWGGGRYEQYF	TGTGCCAGCAGCTGGGGAGGCGGAAGGTACGAGCAGTACTTC
many	TRBV7-3	-	TRBJ2-5	CASSYGTPETQYF	TGTGCCAGCAGTTATGGGACTCCGGAGACCCAGTACTTC
medium-sized	TRBV12-5	-	TRBJ1-1	CASGLGESTEAFF	TGTGCTAGTGGTTTAGGCGAGAGCACTGAAGCTTTCTTT
medium-sized	TRBV2	-	TRBJ1-1	CASRNPPGHLNTEAFF	TGTGCCAGCAGAAACCCTCCGGGACACTTGAACACTGAAGCTTTCTTT
-	TRBV7-6	TRBD1	TRBJ1-1	CASSLETGGTEAFF	TGTGCCAGCAGCTTAGAGACAGGGGGCACTGAAGCTTTCTTT
few	TRBV9	-	TRBJ2-7	CASSVAGGLEQYF	TGTGCCAGCAGCGTAGCTGGCGGCCTAGAGCAGTACTTC
large	TRBV27	-	TRBJ2-5	CASSRLEEETQYF	TGTGCCAGCAGTCGATTGGAAGAAGAGACCCAGTACTTC
medium-sized	TRBV11-3	TRBD2	TRBJ2-1	CASSLDLNPSGGAAEQFF	TGTGCCAGCAGCTTAGATCTAAACCCTAGCGGGGGGGCCGCTGAGCAGTTCTTC
-	TRBV3-1	-	TRBJ1-6	CASSQGLGGTTPLHF	TGTGCCAGCAGCCAGGGTTTAGGGGGAACAACACCCCTCCACTTT
many	TRBV30	-	TRBJ1-1	CAWSVSPEAFF	TGTGCCTGGAGTGTCTCTCCTGAAGCTTTCTTT
many	TRBV29-1	TRBD2	TRBJ2-1	CSVPGLASGNEQFF	TGCAGCGTCCCGGGACTAGCTAGCGGCAATGAGCAGTTCTTC
medium-sized	TRBV29-1	-	TRBJ2-4	CSAAQGNIQYF	TGCAGCGCCGCACAGGGAAACATTCAGTACTTC
medium-sized	TRBV24-1	TRBD2	TRBJ2-3	CATSGTSGTYTDTQYF	TGTGCCACCAGCGGGACTAGCGGGACCTACACAGATACGCAGTATTTT
medium-sized	TRBV5-1	-	TRBJ2-4	CASSLAFGGLAKNIQYF	TGCGCCAGCAGCTTGGCCTTCGGGGGACTAGCCAAAAACATTCAGTACTTC
many	TRBV3-1	TRBD1	TRBJ1-6	CASSQAGQGNSPLHF	TGTGCCAGCAGCCAAGCGGGACAGGGAAATTCACCCCTCCACTTT
medium-sized	TRBV10-3	-	TRBJ2-3	CAISAGVTADTQYF	TGTGCCATCAGTGCAGGGGTTACGGCAGATACGCAGTATTTT
many	TRBV27	TRBD2	TRBJ2-3	CASSPGPLAGGPTDTQYF	TGTGCCAGCAGTCCCGGCCCTCTAGCGGGAGGGCCTACAGATACGCAGTATTTT
medium-sized	TRBV12-3/TRBV12-4	-	TRBJ2-1	CASSYTSNEQFF	TGTGCCAGCAGTTACACAAGCAATGAGCAGTTCTTC
medium-sized	TRBV11-3	-	TRBJ2-3	CASSFISRAGRVTDTQYF	TGTGCCAGCAGCTTTATTTCGAGGGCTGGAAGGGTCACAGATACGCAGTATTTT
few	TRBV7-2	-	TRBJ1-1	CASSFSDTEAFF	TGTGCCAGCAGCTTTAGCGACACTGAAGCTTTCTTT
medium-sized	TRBV11-3	-	TRBJ2-7	CASSLFLVCGSYEQYF	TGTGCCAGCAGCTTATTTTTAGTGTGCGGCTCCTACGAGCAGTACTTC
many	TRBV6-6	-	TRBJ2-1	CASTDYIGSNSYNEQFF	TGTGCCAGCACCGATTACATCGGGAGTAACTCCTACAATGAGCAGTTCTTC